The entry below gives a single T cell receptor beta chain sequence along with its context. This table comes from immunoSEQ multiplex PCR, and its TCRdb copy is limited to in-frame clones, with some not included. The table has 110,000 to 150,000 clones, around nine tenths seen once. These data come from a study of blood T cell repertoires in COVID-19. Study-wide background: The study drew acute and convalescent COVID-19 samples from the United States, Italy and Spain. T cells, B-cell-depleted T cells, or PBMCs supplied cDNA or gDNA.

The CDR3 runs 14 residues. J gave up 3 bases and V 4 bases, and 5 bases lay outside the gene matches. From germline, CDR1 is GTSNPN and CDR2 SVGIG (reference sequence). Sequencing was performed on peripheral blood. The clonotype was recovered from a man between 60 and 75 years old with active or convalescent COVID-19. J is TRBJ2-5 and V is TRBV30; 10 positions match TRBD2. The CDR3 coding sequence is TGTGCCTGGAAGCCAGCGGGGGGGGAAGAGACCCAGTACTTC. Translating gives CAWKPAGGEETQYF.